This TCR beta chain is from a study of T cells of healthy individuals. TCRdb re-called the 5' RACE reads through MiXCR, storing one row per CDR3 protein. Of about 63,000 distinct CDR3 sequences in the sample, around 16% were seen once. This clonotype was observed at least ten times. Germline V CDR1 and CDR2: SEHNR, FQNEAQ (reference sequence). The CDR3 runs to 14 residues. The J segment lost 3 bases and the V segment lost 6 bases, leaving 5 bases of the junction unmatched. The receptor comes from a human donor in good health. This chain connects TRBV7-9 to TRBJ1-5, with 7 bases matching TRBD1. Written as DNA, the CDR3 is TGTGCCAGCAGGGCAACAGGGGACAATCAGCCCCAGCATTTT. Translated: CASRATGDNQPQHF.